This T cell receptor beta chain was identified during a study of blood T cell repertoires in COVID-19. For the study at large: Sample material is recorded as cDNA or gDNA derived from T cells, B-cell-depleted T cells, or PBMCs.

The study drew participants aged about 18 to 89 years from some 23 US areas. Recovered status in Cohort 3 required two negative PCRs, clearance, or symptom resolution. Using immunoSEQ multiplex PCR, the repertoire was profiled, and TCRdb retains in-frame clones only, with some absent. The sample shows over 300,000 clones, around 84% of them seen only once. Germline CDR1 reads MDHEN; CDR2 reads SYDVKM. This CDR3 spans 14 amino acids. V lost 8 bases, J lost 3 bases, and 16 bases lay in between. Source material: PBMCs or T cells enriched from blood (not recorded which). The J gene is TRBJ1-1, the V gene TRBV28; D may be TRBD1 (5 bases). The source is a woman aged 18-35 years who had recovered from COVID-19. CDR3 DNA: TGTGCCAGCGGGGGGGAGTTTTGGGACACTGAAGCTTTCTTT. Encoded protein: CASGGEFWDTEAFF. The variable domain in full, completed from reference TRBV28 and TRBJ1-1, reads DVKVTQSSRYLVKRTGEKVFLECVQDMDHENMFWYRQDPGLGLRLIYFSYDVKMKEKGDIPEGYSVSREKKERFSLILESASTNQTSMYLCASGGEFWDTEAFFGQGTRLTVV.